Listed here are 21 T cell receptor beta chains from one sample, sequenced in a study of PD-1 blockade in mismatch repair-deficient tumors. Some clones are missing from TCRdb's copy, which holds only in-frame ones; the method was immunoSEQ multiplex PCR. The table records 8,500 to 10,000 clones, 86% of them present only once. These receptors have no known antigen. Time point here: roughly 10-day in vitro stimulation with candidate neoantigen peptide 2. The source was cells cultured in vitro, collected from a patient treated with pembrolizumab. Receptors originate from an adult with mismatch repair-deficient cancer.

The chain carries TRBV7-8 and TRBJ1-6, with 10 bases fitting TRBD1. Per germline, CDR1 SGHVS and CDR2 FQNEAQ. J was trimmed by 11 bases and V by 5 bases; bases with no gene match: 9. The CDR3 totals 15 residues. The CDR3 loop is CASSTQTGGGTPLHF. CDR3 coding DNA: TGTGCCAGCAGCACCCAGACAGGGGGCGGGACACCCCTCCACTTT.

This clone was counted once. The rearrangement uses TRBV12-2 and TRBJ2-6. TRBV12-2 has pseudogene status. The CDR3 covers 15 residues. In DNA form, the CDR3 reads TGTGCAAGTCGCCCGCTTTTCCCTGGGGCCAACGTCCTGACTTTC. It codes for CASRPLFPGANVLTF.

The chain uses TRBV18 and TRBJ2-7; 9 nucleotides agree with TRBD1. V shed 4 bases, J shed 3 bases, and the junction held 19 bases outside the gene matches. Per the germline V gene, CDR1 is KGHSH and CDR2 is LQKENI. The CDR3 has 19 amino acids. The DNA for the CDR3 is TGTGCCAGCTCACGATTACCTTTCCCTGGACAGGGGTGGAGCTACGAGCAGTACTTC. It specifies CASSRLPFPGQGWSYEQYF.

The chain couples TRBV27 to TRBJ2-7, with 11 bases that match TRBD1. This CDR3 spans 15 amino acids. V gave up 7 bases and J gave up 3 bases; unmatched junction bases: 8. Germline assignment: CDR1 MNHEY and CDR2 SMNVEV (reference sequence). The CDR3: CASTPYGTGGYEQYF. The DNA of the CDR3 is TGTGCCAGCACCCCCTACGGGACAGGGGGCTACGAGCAGTACTTC.

In its sample, this clone was seen once. V and J are TRBV5-1 and TRBJ2-5; 7 bases are shared with TRBD1. The CDR3 has 15 amino acids. J gave up 4 bases and V 4 bases, and 10 bases lay outside the gene matches. The germline V gene encodes CDR1 SGHRS and CDR2 YFSETQ. Here the CDR3 DNA reads TGCGCCAGCAGCCTTAGTCCAGGGGGTGGAGAGACCCAGTACTTC. Translating it yields CASSLSPGGGETQYF.

This chain joins TRBV13 and TRBJ2-7, with no clear D. The V gene's germline CDR1 is PRHDT and CDR2 FYEKMQ (reference sequence). Trimming removed 2 bases from V and 3 bases from J, with 14 bases in between. This CDR3 contains 15 residues. The CDR3 sequence is CASSLNKNTFYEQYF. In DNA form, the CDR3 reads TGTGCCAGCAGCTTAAACAAAAATACGTTCTACGAGCAGTACTTC.

This chain links TRBV9 with TRBJ2-3; TRBD2 aligns across 7 bases. The CDR3 extends over 13 amino acids. Germline V lookup: CDR1 SGDLS, CDR2 YYNGEE. Trimming took 3 bases from V and 6 from J; bases not matched to a gene: 4. CDR3 region: CASSGDYSDTQYF. The CDR3 DNA follows: TGTGCCAGCAGCGGGGACTATTCTGATACGCAGTATTTT.

The chain recombines TRBV11-2 with TRBJ2-1, with 11 bases matching TRBD2. This CDR3 spans 16 amino acids. With V trimmed by 6 bases and J by 1 base, 5 bases remained unmatched. Germline V gene sequence: CDR1 SGHAT, CDR2 FQNNGV. Here the CDR3 reads CASRPGLAGSYNEQFF. DNA of the CDR3: TGTGCCAGCAGACCCGGACTAGCGGGTTCCTACAATGAGCAGTTCTTC.

This chain connects TRBV5-1 to TRBJ2-5, with D unresolved. The CDR3 spans 14 residues. Germline loops: CDR1 SGHRS, CDR2 YFSETQ. Trimming took 0 bases from V and 5 from J, leaving 11 bases between them. The CDR3: CASSLGSAMETQYF. The CDR3 DNA reads as TGCGCCAGCAGCTTGGGTTCAGCGATGGAGACCCAGTACTTC.

The chain employs TRBV28 and TRBJ1-5; 7 bases fit TRBD1. The CDR3 runs to 13 residues. Losses at the gene ends were 6 bases for V and 5 bases for J; bases not matched to a gene: 4. Germline CDR1 is MDHEN and CDR2 is SYDVKM. The CDR3 here is CASSNDRDQPQHF. In DNA, the CDR3 is TGTGCCAGCAGCAACGACAGGGATCAGCCCCAGCATTTT.

The genes are TRBV13 and TRBJ1-6; 9 positions agree with TRBD1. The CDR3 totals 17 residues. Germline values: CDR1 PRHDT, CDR2 FYEKMQ (reference sequence). J was trimmed by 10 bases and V by 3 bases; bases with no gene match: 13. The DNA for the CDR3 is TGTGCCAGCAGCTTCTTACCGGGACAGGGTACTGTGTCACCCCTCCACTTT. Its translation is CASSFLPGQGTVSPLHF.

This rearrangement joins TRBV7-2 to TRBJ1-1; 8 nucleotides agree with TRBD1. Trimming at V came to 5 bases and at J to 1 base, leaving 3 bases not matched to a gene. The CDR3 loop spans 14 amino acids. Germline V gene sequence: CDR1 SGHTA, CDR2 FQGNSA. CDR3 DNA: TGTGCCAGCAGCAGAGACAGGGGGAACACTGAAGCTTTCTTT. Amino acids: CASSRDRGNTEAFF.

The chain has TRBV6-6 and TRBJ2-5; 16 bases fit TRBD2. Germline CDR1 is MNHNY and CDR2 is SVGAGI (reference sequence). J lost 4 bases, V lost 7 bases, and 6 bases had no gene match. CDR3 length equals 16 residues. Here the CDR3 DNA reads TGTGCCAGCACCGGGACTAGCGGGAGGGCCGGAGAGACCCAGTACTTC. This translates into CASTGTSGRAGETQYF.

The chain carries TRBV28 and TRBJ1-1; possibly TRBD1 for D (5 bases). The CDR3 length is 15 residues. From germline, CDR1 is MDHEN and CDR2 SYDVKM. Trimming left V 2 bases short and J 2 bases short, with 12 bases between. This CDR3 reads CASSLSPGLNTEAFF. Written as DNA, the CDR3 is TGTGCCAGCAGTTTAAGCCCGGGACTCAACACTGAAGCTTTCTTT.

The gene calls are TRBV5-4 and TRBJ2-3; D gene unclear. Germline V gene lookup returns CDR1 SGHNT and CDR2 YYREEE (reference sequence). The CDR3 is made up of 13 amino acids. Trimming removed 1 base at V and 2 bases at J, with 5 bases between. CDR3 region: CASSLQDTDTQYF. CDR3 DNA sequence: TGTGCCAGCAGCTTGCAGGACACAGATACGCAGTATTTT. Full variable domain (remainder filled in from reference TRBV5-4 and TRBJ2-3): ETGVTQSPTHLIKTRGQQVTLRCSSQSGHNTVSWYQQALGQGPQFIFQYYREEENGRGNFPPRFSGLQFPNYSSELNVNALELDDSALYLCASSLQDTDTQYFGPGTRLTVL.

This clone was seen a single time. The V gene is TRBV6-5, the J gene TRBJ2-3; TRBD1 matches at 9 bases. Germline lookup yields CDR1 MNHEY and CDR2 SVGAGI. Losses at the gene ends were 5 bases for V and 4 bases for J; bases not matched to a gene: 7. The CDR3 extends over 15 amino acids. The CDR3 DNA reads TGTGCCAGCAGTCCACAGGGGGCCCGCGCAGATACGCAGTATTTT. This encodes CASSPQGARADTQYF.

The V call is TRBV28, the J call TRBJ1-6; D remains ambiguous. Trimming took 4 bases from V and 8 from J, leaving 15 bases between them. The CDR3 has 15 amino acids. Germline assignment: CDR1 MDHEN and CDR2 SYDVKM. CDR3 DNA sequence: TGTGCCAGCAGTTCCTCAGAGACATTGGATTCACCCCTCCACTTT. It yields the protein CASSSSETLDSPLHF.

The chain recombines TRBV18 with TRBJ2-7; a weak D match, TRBD2 (6 bases). Between the trimmed V and J ends, which lost 10 bases and 5 bases, there was a span of 12 bases. Germline V gene data show CDR1 as KGHSH and CDR2 as LQKENI. The CDR3 extends over 11 amino acids. The CDR3 region has the DNA TGTGCCACCGCCGGGGGACACGAGCAGTACTTC. Translating it yields CATAGGHEQYF.

This clone is judged medium-sized. V usage is TRBV7-3 and J usage is TRBJ2-1, with D possibly TRBD2 on 5 matching bases. V shed 2 bases and J shed 9 bases, with 8 bases lying between them. Germline CDR1 and CDR2: SGHTA and FQGTGA. This CDR3 has 12 amino acids. In nucleotides, the CDR3 is TGTGCCAGCAGCTTATTGAGCGGTGAGCAGTTCTTC. Translating gives CASSLLSGEQFF.

This clone was found once. This sequence joins TRBV9 and TRBJ1-5, with 7 bases lining up with TRBD1. Germline V gene sequence: CDR1 SGDLS, CDR2 YYNGEE. Trimming cost V 4 bases and J 5 bases; bases outside gene matches: 6. The CDR3 loop spans 14 amino acids. The CDR3 DNA reads as TGTGCCAGCAGCCGACAGGGTGGGGATCAGCCCCAGCATTTT. Its protein product is CASSRQGGDQPQHF.

This chain uses TRBV19 with TRBJ1-6, with unresolved D. The CDR3 has 17 amino acids. Germline-derived CDR1 and CDR2 are LNHDA and SQIVND (reference sequence). Trimming removed 2 bases from V and 7 bases from J, with 18 bases in between. Here the CDR3 DNA reads TGTGCCAGTAGTATATGGTTTGTAGGGAGTGGCAATTCACCCCTCCACTTT. This encodes CASSIWFVGSGNSPLHF.